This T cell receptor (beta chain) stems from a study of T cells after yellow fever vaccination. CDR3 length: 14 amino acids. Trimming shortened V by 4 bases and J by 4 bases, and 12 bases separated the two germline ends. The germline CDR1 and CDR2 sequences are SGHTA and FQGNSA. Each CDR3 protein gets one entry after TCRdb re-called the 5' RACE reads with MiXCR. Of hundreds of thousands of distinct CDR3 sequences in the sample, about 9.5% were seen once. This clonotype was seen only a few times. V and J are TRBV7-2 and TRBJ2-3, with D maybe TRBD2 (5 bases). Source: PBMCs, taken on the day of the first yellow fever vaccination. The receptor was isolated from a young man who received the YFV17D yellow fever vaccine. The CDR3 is CASSSSDSSDTQYF. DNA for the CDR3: TGTGCCAGCAGCTCATCGGACTCATCAGATACGCAGTATTTT.